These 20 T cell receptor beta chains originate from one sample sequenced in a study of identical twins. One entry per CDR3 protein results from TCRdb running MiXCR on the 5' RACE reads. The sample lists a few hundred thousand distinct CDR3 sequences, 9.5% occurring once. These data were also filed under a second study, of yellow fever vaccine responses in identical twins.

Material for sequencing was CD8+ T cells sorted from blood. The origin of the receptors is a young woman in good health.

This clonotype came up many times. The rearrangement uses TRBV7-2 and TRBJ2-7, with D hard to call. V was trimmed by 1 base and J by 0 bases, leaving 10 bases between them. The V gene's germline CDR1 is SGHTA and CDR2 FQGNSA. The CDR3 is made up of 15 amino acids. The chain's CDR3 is CASSLDSLSSYEQYF. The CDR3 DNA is TGTGCCAGCAGCTTAGACAGCCTCAGCTCCTACGAGCAGTACTTC.

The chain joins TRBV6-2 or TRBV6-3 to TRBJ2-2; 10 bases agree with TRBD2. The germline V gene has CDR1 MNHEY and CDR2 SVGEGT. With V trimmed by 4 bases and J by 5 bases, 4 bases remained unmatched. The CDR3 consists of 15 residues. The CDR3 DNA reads TGTGCCAGCAGTTCCGGGACTAGCGAGACCGGGGAGCTGTTTTTT. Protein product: CASSSGTSETGELFF.

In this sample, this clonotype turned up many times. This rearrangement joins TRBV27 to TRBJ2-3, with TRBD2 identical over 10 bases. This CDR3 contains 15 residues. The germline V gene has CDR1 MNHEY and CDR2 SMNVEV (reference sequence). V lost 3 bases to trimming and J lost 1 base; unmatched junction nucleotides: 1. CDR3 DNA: TGTGCCAGCAGTTTGCTAGCGGGGGGCACAGATACGCAGTATTTT. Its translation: CASSLLAGGTDTQYF.

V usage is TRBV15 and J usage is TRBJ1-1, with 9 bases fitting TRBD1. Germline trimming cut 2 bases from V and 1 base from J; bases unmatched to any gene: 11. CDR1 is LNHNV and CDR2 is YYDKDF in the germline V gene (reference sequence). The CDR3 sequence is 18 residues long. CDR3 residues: CATSRSGQGRRANTEAFF. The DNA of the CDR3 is TGTGCCACCAGCAGAAGCGGACAGGGGCGTCGGGCGAACACTGAAGCTTTCTTT.

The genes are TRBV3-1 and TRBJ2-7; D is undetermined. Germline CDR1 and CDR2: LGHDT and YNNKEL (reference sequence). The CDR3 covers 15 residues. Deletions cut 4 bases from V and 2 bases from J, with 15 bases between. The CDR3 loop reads CASSPPSGSTYEQYF. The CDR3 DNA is TGTGCCAGCAGCCCCCCCTCTGGTAGTACCTACGAGCAGTACTTC.

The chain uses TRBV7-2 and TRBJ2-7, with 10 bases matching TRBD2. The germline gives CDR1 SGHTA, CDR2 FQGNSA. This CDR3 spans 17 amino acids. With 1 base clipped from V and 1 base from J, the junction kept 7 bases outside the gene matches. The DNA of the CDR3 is TGTGCCAGCAGCTTAGGGGTAGCGGGAGGCATATCCTACGAGCAGTACTTC. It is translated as CASSLGVAGGISYEQYF.

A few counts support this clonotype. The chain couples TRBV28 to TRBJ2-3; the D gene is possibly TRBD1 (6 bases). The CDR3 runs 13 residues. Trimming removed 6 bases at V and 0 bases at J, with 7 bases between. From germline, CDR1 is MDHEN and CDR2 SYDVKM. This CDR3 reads CASRRGSTDTQYF. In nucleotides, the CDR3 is TGTGCCAGCAGGAGGGGGAGCACAGATACGCAGTATTTT.

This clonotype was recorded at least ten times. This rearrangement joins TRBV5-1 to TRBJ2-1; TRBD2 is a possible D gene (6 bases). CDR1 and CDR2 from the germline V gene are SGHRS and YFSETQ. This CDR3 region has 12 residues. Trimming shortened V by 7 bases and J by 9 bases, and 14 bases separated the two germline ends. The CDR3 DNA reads TGCGCCAGCTGGGGTGGGGGGAGTGAGCAGTTCTTC. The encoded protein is CASWGGGSEQFF.

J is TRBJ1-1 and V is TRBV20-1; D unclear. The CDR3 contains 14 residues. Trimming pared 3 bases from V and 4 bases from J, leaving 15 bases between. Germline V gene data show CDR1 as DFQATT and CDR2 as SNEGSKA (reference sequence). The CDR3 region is CSASRGEVTTEAFF. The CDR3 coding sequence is TGCAGTGCTAGCCGCGGGGAGGTCACCACTGAAGCTTTCTTT.

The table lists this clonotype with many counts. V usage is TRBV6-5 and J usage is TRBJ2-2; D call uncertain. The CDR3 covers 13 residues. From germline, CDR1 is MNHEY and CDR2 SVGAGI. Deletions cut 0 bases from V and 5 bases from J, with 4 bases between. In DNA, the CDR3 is TGTGCCAGCAGTTACTCATCGACCGGGGAGCTGTTTTTT. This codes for CASSYSSTGELFF.

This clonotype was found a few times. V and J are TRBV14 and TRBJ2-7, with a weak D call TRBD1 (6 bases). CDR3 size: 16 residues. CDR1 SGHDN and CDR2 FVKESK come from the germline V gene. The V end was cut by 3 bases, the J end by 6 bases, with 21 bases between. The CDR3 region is CASSQTTGFLLFEQYF. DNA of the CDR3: TGTGCCAGCAGCCAGACGACAGGATTCCTGTTGTTCGAGCAGTACTTC.

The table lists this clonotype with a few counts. CDR3 in amino acids: CASSQSDRASTDTQYF. The CDR3 DNA follows: TGCGCCAGCAGCCAATCGGACAGGGCCAGCACAGATACGCAGTATTTT. This chain uses TRBV4-3 with TRBJ2-3; TRBD1 matches at 8 bases. The V segment lost 2 bases and the J segment 0 bases; nucleotides outside the gene matches: 4. CDR3 length equals 16 residues. Germline loops: CDR1 LGHNA, CDR2 YSLEER.

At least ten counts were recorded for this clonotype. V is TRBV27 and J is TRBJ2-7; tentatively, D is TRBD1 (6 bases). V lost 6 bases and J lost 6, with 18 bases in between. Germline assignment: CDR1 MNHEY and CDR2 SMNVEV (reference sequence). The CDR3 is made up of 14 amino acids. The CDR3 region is CASRQTGGESEQYF. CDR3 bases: TGTGCCAGCAGACAGACAGGCGGAGAGTCCGAGCAGTACTTC.

The CDR3 sequence is CASSYLDRTSYEQYF. CDR3 nucleotides: TGTGCCAGCAGCTACCTGGACAGAACCTCCTACGAGCAGTACTTC. The chain couples TRBV6-8 to TRBJ2-7, with D possibly matching TRBD1 (6 bases). V lost 6 bases and J lost 0, with 15 bases in between. The germline V gene encodes CDR1 MNHGY and CDR2 SAAAGT. The CDR3 contains 15 residues.

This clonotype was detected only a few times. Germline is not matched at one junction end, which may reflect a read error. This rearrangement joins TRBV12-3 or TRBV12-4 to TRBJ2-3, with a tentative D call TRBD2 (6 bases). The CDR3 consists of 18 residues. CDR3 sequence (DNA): TGTGCCAGCTGTTTAGCGGTGGTAGCGGCGATGAGCACAGATACGCAGTATTTT. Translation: CASCLAVVAAMSTDTQYF.

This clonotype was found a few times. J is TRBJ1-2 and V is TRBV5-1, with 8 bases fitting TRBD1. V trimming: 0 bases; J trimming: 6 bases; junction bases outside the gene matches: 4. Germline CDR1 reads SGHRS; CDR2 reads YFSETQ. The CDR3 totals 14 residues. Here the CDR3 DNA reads TGCGCCAGCAGCTTGGGGACAGGGATTGATGGCTACACCTTC. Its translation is CASSLGTGIDGYTF.

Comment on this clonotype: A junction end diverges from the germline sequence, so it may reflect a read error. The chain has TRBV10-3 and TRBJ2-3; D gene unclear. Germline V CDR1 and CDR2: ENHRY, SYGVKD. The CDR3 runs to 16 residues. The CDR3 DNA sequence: TGTGCCATCAGTGAACAACCCCCGTTGAACCCGGATACGCCGTATTTT. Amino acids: CAISEQPPLNPDTPYF.

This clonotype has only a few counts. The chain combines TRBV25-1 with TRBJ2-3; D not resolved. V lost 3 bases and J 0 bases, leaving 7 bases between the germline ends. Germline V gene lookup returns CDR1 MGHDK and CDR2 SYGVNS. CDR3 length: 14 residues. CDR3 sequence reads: CASSDPISTDTQYF. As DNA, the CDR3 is TGTGCCAGCAGTGATCCCATTAGCACAGATACGCAGTATTTT.

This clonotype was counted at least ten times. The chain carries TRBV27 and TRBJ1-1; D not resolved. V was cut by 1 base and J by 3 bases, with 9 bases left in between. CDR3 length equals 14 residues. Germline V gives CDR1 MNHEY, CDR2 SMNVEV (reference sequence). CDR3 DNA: TGTGCCAGCAGTTTATGGGCCGTAGACACTGAAGCTTTCTTT. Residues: CASSLWAVDTEAFF.

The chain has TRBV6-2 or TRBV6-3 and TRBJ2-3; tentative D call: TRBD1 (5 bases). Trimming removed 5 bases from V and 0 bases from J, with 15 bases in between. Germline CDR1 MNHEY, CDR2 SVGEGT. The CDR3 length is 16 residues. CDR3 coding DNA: TGTGCCAGCAGTCACGCATGGACAACCAGCACAGATACGCAGTATTTT. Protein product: CASSHAWTTSTDTQYF.